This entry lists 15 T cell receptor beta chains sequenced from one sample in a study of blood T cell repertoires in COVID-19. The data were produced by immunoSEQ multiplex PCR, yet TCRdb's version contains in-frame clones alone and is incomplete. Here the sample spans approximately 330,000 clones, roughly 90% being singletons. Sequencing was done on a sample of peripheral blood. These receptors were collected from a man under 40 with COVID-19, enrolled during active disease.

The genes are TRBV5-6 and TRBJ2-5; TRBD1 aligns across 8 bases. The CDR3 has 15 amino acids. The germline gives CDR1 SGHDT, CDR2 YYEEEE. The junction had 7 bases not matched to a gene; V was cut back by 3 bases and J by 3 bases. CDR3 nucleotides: TGTGCCAGCAGCTGGGGGCCAGGGGGCGAAGAGACCCAGTACTTC. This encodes CASSWGPGGEETQYF.

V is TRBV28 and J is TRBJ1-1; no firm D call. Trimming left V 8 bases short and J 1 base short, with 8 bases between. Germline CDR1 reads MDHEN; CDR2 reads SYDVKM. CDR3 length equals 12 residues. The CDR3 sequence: CASCTPNTEAFF. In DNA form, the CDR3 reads TGTGCCAGCTGTACACCGAACACTGAAGCTTTCTTT.

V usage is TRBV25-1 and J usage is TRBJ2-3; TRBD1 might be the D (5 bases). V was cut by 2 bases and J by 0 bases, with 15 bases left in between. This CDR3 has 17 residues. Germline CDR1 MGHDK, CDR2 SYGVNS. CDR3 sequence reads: CASSEGLQALSTDTQYF. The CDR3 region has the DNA TGTGCCAGCAGTGAAGGGCTACAGGCTTTGAGCACAGATACGCAGTATTTT.

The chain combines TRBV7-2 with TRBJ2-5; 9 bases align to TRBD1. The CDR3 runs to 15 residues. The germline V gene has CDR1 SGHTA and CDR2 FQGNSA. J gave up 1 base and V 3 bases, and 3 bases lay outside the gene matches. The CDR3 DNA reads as TGTGCCAGCAGCTTCCAACAGGGGGCCCAAGAGACCCAGTACTTC. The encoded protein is CASSFQQGAQETQYF.

The CDR3 nucleotides read TGTGCCAGCAGTCCCGCAGAGGGACTAGCGGGATGGGGGACAGATACGCAGTATTTT. It specifies CASSPAEGLAGWGTDTQYF. The chain links TRBV28 to TRBJ2-3; 13 nucleotides align to TRBD2. CDR3 size: 19 residues. Germline CDR1 reads MDHEN; CDR2 reads SYDVKM. Trimming took 5 bases from V and 3 from J; bases not matched to a gene: 14.

CDR3 amino acids: CASNPGVANYGYTF. The CDR3 DNA is TGTGCCAGCAACCCGGGGGTAGCTAACTATGGCTACACCTTC. The rearrangement joins TRBV6-5 to TRBJ1-2; tentatively, D is TRBD1 (5 bases). The CDR3 is 14 amino acids. Trimming took off 7 bases at V and 0 bases at J, with 12 bases between the two ends. Germline V gives CDR1 MNHEY, CDR2 SVGAGI.

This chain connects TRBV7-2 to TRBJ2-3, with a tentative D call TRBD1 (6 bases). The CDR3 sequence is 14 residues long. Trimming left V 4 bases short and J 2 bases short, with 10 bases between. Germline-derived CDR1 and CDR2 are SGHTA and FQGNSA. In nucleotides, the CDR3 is TGTGCCAGCAGCTATCGGGACACCACAGATACGCAGTATTTT. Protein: CASSYRDTTDTQYF. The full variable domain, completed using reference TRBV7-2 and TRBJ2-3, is GAGVSQSPSNKVTEKGKDVELRCDPISGHTALYWYRQSLGQGLEFLIYFQGNSAPDKSGLPSDRFSAERTGGSVSTLTIQRTQQEDSAVYLCASSYRDTTDTQYFGPGTRLTVL.

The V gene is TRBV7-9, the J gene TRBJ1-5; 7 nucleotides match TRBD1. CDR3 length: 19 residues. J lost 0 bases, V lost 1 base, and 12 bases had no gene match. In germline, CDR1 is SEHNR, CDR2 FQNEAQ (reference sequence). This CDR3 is CASSLEIAGTVYSNQPQHF. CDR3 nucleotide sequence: TGTGCCAGCAGCTTAGAGATCGCCGGGACAGTCTATAGCAATCAGCCCCAGCATTTT.

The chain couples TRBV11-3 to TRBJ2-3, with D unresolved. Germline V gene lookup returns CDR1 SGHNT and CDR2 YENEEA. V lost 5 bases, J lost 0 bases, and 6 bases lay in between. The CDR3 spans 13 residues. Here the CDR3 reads CASSRLSTDTQYF. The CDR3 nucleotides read TGTGCCAGCAGCCGACTTAGCACAGATACGCAGTATTTT.

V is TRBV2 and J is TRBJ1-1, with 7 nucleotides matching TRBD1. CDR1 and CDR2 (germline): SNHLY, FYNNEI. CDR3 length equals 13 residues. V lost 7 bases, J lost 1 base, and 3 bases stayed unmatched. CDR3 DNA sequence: TGTGCCAGCAAGACAGGGAGGAACACTGAAGCTTTCTTT. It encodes CASKTGRNTEAFF.

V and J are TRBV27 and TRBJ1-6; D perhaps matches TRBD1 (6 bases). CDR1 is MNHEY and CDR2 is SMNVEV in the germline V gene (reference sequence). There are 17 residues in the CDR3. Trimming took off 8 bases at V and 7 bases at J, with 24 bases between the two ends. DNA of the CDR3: TGTGCCAGCCATCCGAGGTGGGGGCGCCGGGGAAATTCACCCCTCCACTTT. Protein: CASHPRWGRRGNSPLHF.

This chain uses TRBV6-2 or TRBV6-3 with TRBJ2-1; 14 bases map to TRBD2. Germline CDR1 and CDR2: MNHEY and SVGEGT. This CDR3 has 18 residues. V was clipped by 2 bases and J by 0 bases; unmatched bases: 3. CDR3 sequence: CASSYRLAGGTSYNEQFF. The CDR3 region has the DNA TGTGCCAGCAGTTACCGACTAGCGGGGGGGACCTCCTACAATGAGCAGTTCTTC.

The CDR3 DNA reads TGCGCCAGCAGCTTAACCCCGGGACTAGCGGGGGGGCCTAGCGCAGATACGCAGTATTTT. Its protein product is CASSLTPGLAGGPSADTQYF. The rearrangement uses TRBV5-1 and TRBJ2-3; 16 nucleotides line up with TRBD2. The CDR3 sequence is 20 residues long. From germline, CDR1 is SGHRS and CDR2 YFSETQ. Unmatched junction bases numbered 13, after V lost 2 bases and J lost 4 bases.

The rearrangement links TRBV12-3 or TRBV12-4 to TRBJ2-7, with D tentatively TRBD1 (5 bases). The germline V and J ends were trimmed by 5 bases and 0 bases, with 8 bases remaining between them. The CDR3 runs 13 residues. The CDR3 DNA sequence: TGTGCCAGCAGTCCCAGGGACTCCTACGAGCAGTACTTC. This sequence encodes CASSPRDSYEQYF.

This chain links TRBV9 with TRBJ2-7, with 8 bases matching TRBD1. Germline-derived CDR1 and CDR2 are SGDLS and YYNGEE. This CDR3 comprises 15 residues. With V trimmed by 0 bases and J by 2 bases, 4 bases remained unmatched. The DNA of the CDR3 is TGTGCCAGCAGCGTAGGACAGGGGATAACCTACGAGCAGTACTTC. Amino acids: CASSVGQGITYEQYF.